The entry below describes one T cell receptor beta chain. V lost 5 bases, J lost 2 bases, and 9 bases lay in between. This CDR3 has 13 residues. Germline loops: CDR1 MNHEY, CDR2 SVGAGI. This sample stems from a study of blood T cell repertoires in COVID-19. Study information: The samples span acute and convalescent COVID-19 from the United States, Italy and Spain. PBMCs, B-cell-depleted T cells, or T cells provided the cDNA or gDNA that made up the material.

Original processing methods: Counts of nucleated cells, estimated from reference gene primer amplification, were obtained. Using immunoSEQ multiplex PCR, the repertoire was profiled, and TCRdb retains in-frame clones only, with some absent. V and J calls and clone size follow that table, whereas D and trimming were derived from the DNA. The data contain 80,000 to 100,000 clones, approximately 80% of them seen just once; the ten biggest clones take up roughly 15%. The sequenced material came from peripheral blood. This chain connects TRBV6-5 to TRBJ1-1, with no clear D. The sequence derives from a human donor in a cohort sampled during active COVID-19. CDR3 residues: CASSRDTNTEAFF. CDR3 nucleotide sequence: TGTGCCAGCAGTCGTGACACAAACACTGAAGCTTTCTTT.